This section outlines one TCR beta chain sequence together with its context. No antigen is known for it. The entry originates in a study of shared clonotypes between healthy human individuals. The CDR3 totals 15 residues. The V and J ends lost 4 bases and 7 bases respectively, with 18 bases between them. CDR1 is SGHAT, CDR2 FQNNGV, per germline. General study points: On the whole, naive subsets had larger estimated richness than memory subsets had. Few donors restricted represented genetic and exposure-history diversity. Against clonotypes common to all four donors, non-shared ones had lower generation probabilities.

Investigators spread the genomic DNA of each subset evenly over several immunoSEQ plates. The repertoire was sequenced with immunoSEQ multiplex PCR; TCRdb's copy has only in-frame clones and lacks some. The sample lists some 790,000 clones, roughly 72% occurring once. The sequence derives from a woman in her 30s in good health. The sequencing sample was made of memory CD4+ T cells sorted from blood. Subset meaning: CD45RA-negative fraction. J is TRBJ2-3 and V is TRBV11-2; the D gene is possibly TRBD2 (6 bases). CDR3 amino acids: CASSSGGTRTNTQYF. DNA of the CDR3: TGTGCCAGCAGCTCCGGCGGGACTCGTACGAATACGCAGTATTTT.